One sample yielded the 10 T cell receptor beta chains listed below, sequenced in a study of T cells of healthy individuals. One entry per CDR3 protein, called by TCRdb with MiXCR from the 5' RACE reads. Found here are 40,000 to 60,000 distinct CDR3 sequences, roughly 14% of them singletons; the top ten hold around 16%. These receptors all stem from a human donor in good health.

This clonotype was seen a handful of times. The CDR3 loop is CSARVELGGLAGSYEQYF. The CDR3, as DNA: TGCAGTGCTAGAGTCGAACTGGGAGGGCTAGCCGGGTCCTACGAGCAGTACTTC. The chain recombines TRBV20-1 with TRBJ2-7; 7 nucleotides match TRBD2. V gave up 1 base and J gave up 1 base; unmatched junction bases: 16. CDR3 length: 18 residues. The V gene's germline CDR1 is DFQATT and CDR2 SNEGSKA (reference sequence).

This clonotype was observed many times. This rearrangement joins TRBV7-6 to TRBJ1-2, with 9 bases lining up with TRBD1. Germline assignment: CDR1 SGHVS and CDR2 FNYEAQ. This CDR3 has 14 amino acids. With V trimmed by 4 bases and J by 2 bases, 2 bases remained unmatched. The CDR3 spells CASSSGTGNYGYTF. CDR3 nucleotides: TGTGCCAGCAGCTCGGGGACAGGGAACTATGGCTACACCTTC.

This clonotype was seen only a few times. V is TRBV9 and J is TRBJ2-1, with 7 bases fitting TRBD1. With V trimmed by 2 bases and J by 2 bases, 4 bases remained unmatched. Germline V gives CDR1 SGDLS, CDR2 YYNGEE. There are 15 residues in the CDR3. CDR3 bases: TGTGCCAGCAGCGTCTCGGGACAGACCTACAATGAGCAGTTCTTC. Its translation is CASSVSGQTYNEQFF.

This clonotype was observed many times. This chain links TRBV24-1 with TRBJ2-3, with D perhaps being TRBD1 or TRBD2 (6 bases each). Germline values: CDR1 KGHDR, CDR2 SFDVKD. Trimming took 5 bases from V and 5 from J, leaving 19 bases between them. This CDR3 region has 16 residues. CDR3 sequence: CATSGGTPGGVDTQYF. The CDR3 DNA reads TGTGCCACCAGTGGCGGGACACCCGGAGGGGTAGATACGCAGTATTTT.

This clonotype was counted only a few times. This chain uses TRBV19 with TRBJ2-1; D is possibly TRBD1 (5 bases). Germline V gene sequence: CDR1 LNHDA, CDR2 SQIVND (reference sequence). V was clipped by 5 bases and J by 1 base, with 9 bases between them. This CDR3 comprises 14 residues. The CDR3 loop is CASSRDRSYNEQFF. Written as DNA, the CDR3 is TGTGCCAGTAGTCGAGACAGATCCTACAATGAGCAGTTCTTC.

V gene TRBV7-9 combines with J gene TRBJ2-3; TRBD2 matches at 8 bases. CDR1 and CDR2 (germline): SEHNR, FQNEAQ (reference sequence). Germline trimming cut 6 bases from V and 5 bases from J; bases unmatched to any gene: 16. The CDR3 has 17 amino acids. CDR3 in amino acids: CASRGQASGSSEDTQYF. CDR3 nucleotides: TGTGCCAGCAGAGGGCAAGCGAGCGGGAGTTCGGAAGATACGCAGTATTTT.

This clonotype has ten or more counts. The J gene is TRBJ1-1, the V gene TRBV7-2, with D possibly being TRBD1 (6 bases). V lost 5 bases to trimming and J lost 5 bases, with 9 bases between them. The length of the CDR3 is 12 residues. Looked up from germline, CDR1 is SGHTA and CDR2 is FQGNSA. CDR3 sequence reads: CASSPDRTEAFF. CDR3 nucleotides: TGTGCCAGCAGCCCCGACAGGACTGAAGCTTTCTTT.

Concerning this clonotype itself: Possible read error: a much larger clone is one base away. The rearrangement joins TRBV11-3 to TRBJ2-1, with 8 bases aligning to TRBD2. The CDR3 totals 16 residues. Germline V gene sequence: CDR1 SGHNT, CDR2 YENEEA. The J segment lost 7 bases and the V segment lost 1 base, leaving 9 bases of the junction unmatched. CDR3 nucleotide sequence: TGTGCCAGCAGCTTAGGGTCGGGAGGGCCCGCGAATGAGCAGTTCTTC. Protein: CASSLGSGGPANEQFF. Supplemented by reference TRBV11-3 and TRBJ2-1, the full variable domain reads EAGVVQSPRYKIIEKKQPVAFWCNPISGHNTLYWYLQNLGQGPELLIRYENEEAVDDSQLPKDRFSAERLKGVDSTLKIQPAELGDSAVYLCASSLGSGGPANEQFFGPGTRLTVL.

This clonotype was seen ten or more times. J is TRBJ2-3 and V is TRBV6-5, with 7 bases lining up with TRBD1. In germline, CDR1 is MNHEY, CDR2 SVGAGI. The CDR3 has 14 amino acids. The V segment lost 5 bases and the J segment 10 bases; nucleotides outside the gene matches: 12. Written as DNA, the CDR3 is TGTGCCAGCAGTCCCGACAGGGTTAAATTGGCGCAGTATTTT. It codes for CASSPDRVKLAQYF.

This clonotype was picked up a small number of times. The chain uses TRBV12-3 or TRBV12-4 and TRBJ2-3; D gene unclear. V dropped 6 bases and J dropped 8 bases, with 12 bases sitting between them. CDR3 size: 12 residues. This chain's CDR3 is CASRGSLGTQYF. The CDR3 DNA reads as TGTGCCAGCAGGGGTTCGCTGGGTACGCAGTATTTT.